This is a list of T cell receptor beta chains from one sample in a study of T cells expressing NK-cell markers. No DNA is given; TCRdb re-called the 5' RACE reads and lists each CDR3 protein once. In total, the table holds 300,000 to 450,000 distinct CDR3 sequences. The sequenced sample consisted of blood T cells: a sorted CD56 or NKG2C T cell subset, CD4+ or CD8+ T cells, or bulk PBMC T cells (not recorded which). These receptors came from a man aged 18-69 years in good health. The CDR3 runs from the conserved cysteine through the conserved F or W. Fields, in order: J gene, V gene, CDR3 protein.

j_call: TRBJ2-2
v_call: TRBV9
cdr3_aa: CASSTRLAGGTGELFF

j_call: TRBJ2-1
v_call: TRBV9
cdr3_aa: CASSRYSGTSGVEQFF

j_call: TRBJ2-3
v_call: TRBV18
cdr3_aa: CASSPPGLAGGTDTQYF

j_call: TRBJ2-3
v_call: TRBV21-1
cdr3_aa: CASSKEGQGAPPLDTQYF

j_call: TRBJ2-1
v_call: TRBV29-1
cdr3_aa: CSVRDTKPYNEQFF

j_call: TRBJ2-2
v_call: TRBV12-3/TRBV12-4
cdr3_aa: CASSITGTGLPGELFF

j_call: TRBJ2-5
v_call: TRBV27
cdr3_aa: CASSLSRGSETQYF

j_call: TRBJ1-6
v_call: TRBV6-1
cdr3_aa: CASRRTGASPLHF

j_call: TRBJ2-5
v_call: TRBV30
cdr3_aa: CAWSNGQVETQYF

j_call: TRBJ2-7
v_call: TRBV6-4
cdr3_aa: CASSLYAGLAYEQYF

j_call: TRBJ1-5
v_call: TRBV2
cdr3_aa: CASSATGAGQPQHF

j_call: TRBJ2-3
v_call: TRBV9
cdr3_aa: CASSRGVTFTDTQYF

j_call: TRBJ1-5
v_call: TRBV10-3
cdr3_aa: CAISESIGARQAQHF

j_call: TRBJ1-4
v_call: TRBV6-1
cdr3_aa: CASRVARQGGEKLFF

j_call: TRBJ1-3
v_call: TRBV4-1
cdr3_aa: CASSHNRGFGNTIYF

j_call: TRBJ2-2
v_call: TRBV18
cdr3_aa: CASSPSGQNTGELFF

j_call: TRBJ2-3
v_call: TRBV2
cdr3_aa: CASSDQGPGNTQYF

j_call: TRBJ1-1
v_call: TRBV6-1
cdr3_aa: CASSLAGHLTEAFF

j_call: TRBJ1-3
v_call: TRBV6-6
cdr3_aa: CASSRGDGNTIYF

j_call: TRBJ2-3
v_call: TRBV6-1
cdr3_aa: CASSEGVSGDWGTDTQYF

j_call: TRBJ2-3
v_call: TRBV29-1
cdr3_aa: CSVWLAGGQDTQYF

j_call: TRBJ1-4
v_call: TRBV29-1
cdr3_aa: CSVQDREKLFF

j_call: TRBJ2-3
v_call: TRBV11-1
cdr3_aa: CASSRYTDTQYF

j_call: TRBJ2-3
v_call: TRBV20-1
cdr3_aa: CSASSGGDTDTQYF

j_call: TRBJ2-1
v_call: TRBV19
cdr3_aa: CASRTPGLGEQFF

j_call: TRBJ2-5
v_call: TRBV5-1
cdr3_aa: CASSSGGTAYQETQYF

j_call: TRBJ2-1
v_call: TRBV3-1
cdr3_aa: CASSQVAGEGEQFF

j_call: TRBJ2-3
v_call: TRBV7-2
cdr3_aa: CASSLVPTGSTDTQYF

j_call: TRBJ2-7
v_call: TRBV28
cdr3_aa: CASSSGRGPRYF

j_call: TRBJ1-5
v_call: TRBV9
cdr3_aa: CASSATGYSNQPQHF

j_call: TRBJ1-2
v_call: TRBV6-1
cdr3_aa: CASRTSVTNYGYTF

j_call: TRBJ2-2
v_call: TRBV11-2
cdr3_aa: CASKSDHRVNTGELFF

j_call: TRBJ2-1
v_call: TRBV9
cdr3_aa: CASSVGARLSEQFF

j_call: TRBJ1-2
v_call: TRBV5-6
cdr3_aa: CASSLVGTVIYGYTF

j_call: TRBJ1-2
v_call: TRBV12-3/TRBV12-4
cdr3_aa: CASSFDRRGNYGYTF

j_call: TRBJ1-4
v_call: TRBV12-3/TRBV12-4
cdr3_aa: CASSSTGFREKLFF

j_call: TRBJ2-3
v_call: TRBV5-1
cdr3_aa: CASSPLTSGGVTDTQYF

j_call: TRBJ2-1
v_call: TRBV7-3
cdr3_aa: CASSSPHLNNEQFF

j_call: TRBJ1-1
v_call: TRBV20-1
cdr3_aa: CSARWTTNTEAFF

j_call: TRBJ1-6
v_call: TRBV7-6
cdr3_aa: CASSSLVDSPLHF

j_call: TRBJ1-4
v_call: TRBV28
cdr3_aa: CASTDRAAGEKLFF

j_call: TRBJ2-3
v_call: TRBV6-2/TRBV6-3
cdr3_aa: CASSYFFDSPSTDTQYF

j_call: TRBJ2-3
v_call: TRBV5-8
cdr3_aa: CASSFAAGASPDTQYF

j_call: TRBJ2-7
v_call: TRBV12-3/TRBV12-4
cdr3_aa: CASSLPGQSYEQYF

j_call: TRBJ1-2
v_call: TRBV18
cdr3_aa: CASSPTGGADYGYTF

j_call: TRBJ1-6
v_call: TRBV6-5
cdr3_aa: CASRQGRSPLHF

j_call: TRBJ2-7
v_call: TRBV7-2
cdr3_aa: CASSVQRGVSYEQYF

j_call: TRBJ2-1
v_call: TRBV27
cdr3_aa: CASSPESEGLAGRYNEQFF

j_call: TRBJ2-2
v_call: TRBV11-2
cdr3_aa: CASSLRGATTGELFF

j_call: TRBJ2-4
v_call: TRBV11-2
cdr3_aa: CASSLARTGVAKNIQYF

j_call: TRBJ1-2
v_call: TRBV7-2
cdr3_aa: CASSLLDPGTAYGYTF

j_call: TRBJ1-1
v_call: TRBV10-3
cdr3_aa: CAINQMPMNTEAFF

j_call: TRBJ1-2
v_call: TRBV6-1
cdr3_aa: CASSGELGNTNYGYTF

j_call: TRBJ2-3
v_call: TRBV2
cdr3_aa: CASRTRQGSTDTQYF

j_call: TRBJ2-7
v_call: TRBV5-1
cdr3_aa: CASSLGAGAGEQYF

j_call: TRBJ2-3
v_call: TRBV3-1
cdr3_aa: CASSQPLAGDINTQYF

j_call: TRBJ1-6
v_call: TRBV18
cdr3_aa: CASSPLIDSPLHF

j_call: TRBJ2-4
v_call: TRBV20-1
cdr3_aa: CSAPGGGTKNIQYF

j_call: TRBJ1-5
v_call: TRBV7-8
cdr3_aa: CASSFYGGYQPQHF